Presented here are 31 T cell receptor beta chains from one specimen sequenced in a study of OX40 agonist ivuxolimab in advanced cancers. The assay was immunoSEQ multiplex PCR, and TCRdb's table has in-frame clones only and misses some. The sample has 53,000 or so clones, 84% seen once. This specimen consisted of CD4+ or CD8+ T cells sorted from blood, obtained in a trial of the OX40 agonist ivuxolimab. All receptors derive from an adult with an advanced solid tumor such as melanoma, head and neck, liver or kidney cancer.

The rearrangement joins TRBV7-2 to TRBJ1-5, with 7 bases lining up with TRBD1. The CDR3 sequence is 15 residues long. The trim removed 2 bases at V and 1 base at J, leaving 2 bases unmatched. The V gene's germline CDR1 is SGHTA and CDR2 FQGNSA. CDR3 loop: CASSLTGASNQPQHF. For the CDR3, the DNA is TGTGCCAGCAGCTTAACAGGGGCGAGCAATCAGCCCCAGCATTTT.

The rearrangement links TRBV6-1 to TRBJ2-7, with no clear D. Germline V gene sequence: CDR1 MNHNS, CDR2 SASEGT. Between the trimmed V and J ends, which lost 3 bases and 0 bases, there was a span of 6 bases. The CDR3 extends over 13 amino acids. CDR3 amino acids: CASSDSSSYEQYF. The CDR3 bases are TGTGCCAGCAGTGACTCTTCCTCCTACGAGCAGTACTTC.

V and J are TRBV29-1 and TRBJ2-4; D gene ambiguous. Germline V gene data show CDR1 as SQVTM and CDR2 as ANQGSEA. The CDR3 covers 14 residues. Between the trimmed V and J ends, which lost 6 bases and 0 bases, there was a span of 12 bases. The DNA of the CDR3 is TGCAGCGTCGGAGACCTCTTAGCCAAAAACATTCAGTACTTC. As protein: CSVGDLLAKNIQYF.

J is TRBJ2-2 and V is TRBV6-5; 8 nucleotides line up with TRBD2. The CDR3 sequence is 15 residues long. The junction had 6 bases not matched to a gene; V was cut back by 6 bases and J by 3 bases. The germline gives CDR1 MNHEY, CDR2 SVGAGI. The CDR3 coding sequence is TGTGCCAGCAGGCCGGGAGGGCCACACACCGGGGAGCTGTTTTTT. Translating gives CASRPGGPHTGELFF.

In this sample, this clone turned up once. CDR3 sequence reads: CASSRVTDTQYF. The CDR3 DNA reads TGTGCCAGCAGCCGCGTCACAGATACGCAGTATTTT. The chain couples TRBV5-5 to TRBJ2-3, with D hard to call. CDR1 and CDR2 (germline): SGHKS, YYEKEE (reference sequence). CDR3 size: 12 residues. Between the trimmed V and J ends, which lost 4 bases and 2 bases, there was a span of 5 bases.

This clone was found a few times. The chain is built from TRBV15 and TRBJ1-2; 8 nucleotides line up with TRBD1. Germline-derived CDR1 and CDR2 are LNHNV and YYDKDF (reference sequence). The CDR3 spans 16 residues. The ends lost 3 bases at V and 8 bases at J; junction bases unmatched: 14. CDR3 in amino acids: CATSREPGAGGEGYTF. In DNA form, the CDR3 reads TGTGCCACCAGCAGGGAACCGGGGGCAGGGGGCGAGGGCTACACCTTC.

CDR3 in amino acids: CASSPEAASGANVLTF. The CDR3, as DNA: TGTGCCAGCAGCCCGGAGGCAGCCTCTGGGGCCAACGTCCTGACTTTC. The V gene is TRBV5-6, the J gene TRBJ2-6; weak D call: TRBD2 (5 bases). Germline V CDR1 and CDR2: SGHDT, YYEEEE. Trimming pared 4 bases from V and 0 bases from J, leaving 11 bases between. The CDR3 loop spans 16 amino acids.

The chain links TRBV10-3 to TRBJ2-3, with TRBD2 identical over 11 bases. After removal of 10 bases from V and 5 bases from J, the junction contained 2 bases not matched to a gene. From germline, CDR1 is ENHRY and CDR2 SYGVKD. The CDR3 sequence is 12 residues long. CDR3 loop: CATLAGGDTQYF. CDR3 bases: TGTGCCACCCTAGCGGGAGGAGATACGCAGTATTTT.

The CDR3 nucleotides are TGTGCCAGCACTGGGACAGACCGTTGGACCCAGTACTTC. It specifies CASTGTDRWTQYF. The chain combines TRBV6-1 with TRBJ2-5; 7 bases are a match to TRBD1. The V and J ends lost 7 bases and 7 bases, in that order; junction bases with no gene match: 9. Germline-derived CDR1 and CDR2 are MNHNS and SASEGT. CDR3 length: 13 residues.

J is TRBJ2-7 and V is TRBV2; 7 bases line up with TRBD1. Trimming cost V 6 bases and J 2 bases; bases outside gene matches: 7. The CDR3 runs to 14 residues. Germline loops: CDR1 SNHLY, CDR2 FYNNEI. CDR3 in DNA: TGTGCCAGCAGACCCGGGACAGCGACCTACGAGCAGTACTTC. Protein sequence: CASRPGTATYEQYF.

The genes are TRBV25-1 and TRBJ1-1; D is undetermined. V lost 3 bases and J 10 bases, leaving 15 bases between the germline ends. The CDR3 has 13 amino acids. Germline loops: CDR1 MGHDK, CDR2 SYGVNS. CDR3 region: CASSDSLRKGAFF. CDR3 DNA: TGTGCCAGCAGTGATTCCCTCAGGAAAGGAGCTTTCTTT.

The DNA for the CDR3 is TGTGCCATCAGTGAGGCAGGGAGAAACACTGAAGCTTTCTTT. This sequence encodes CAISEAGRNTEAFF. This chain links TRBV10-3 with TRBJ1-1, with a tentative D call TRBD1 (5 bases). The CDR3 sequence is 14 residues long. Germline assignment: CDR1 ENHRY and CDR2 SYGVKD. V lost 2 bases and J 2 bases, leaving 9 bases between the germline ends.

This chain joins TRBV30 and TRBJ2-3, with TRBD1 as a possible D gene (7 bases). Germline lookup yields CDR1 GTSNPN and CDR2 SVGIG (reference sequence). The CDR3 is 17 amino acids. Trimming left V 1 base short and J 4 bases short, with 21 bases between. CDR3 sequence reads: CAWSEGGQRVYADTQYF. CDR3 nucleotides: TGTGCCTGGAGTGAGGGGGGACAGAGGGTTTATGCAGATACGCAGTATTTT.

This chain joins TRBV6-6 and TRBJ1-1; D possibly corresponds to TRBD1 (5 bases). This CDR3 region has 13 residues. Trimming cost V 6 bases and J 1 base, with 9 bases left between them. CDR1 and CDR2 from the germline V gene are MNHNY and SVGAGI (reference sequence). Written as DNA, the CDR3 is TGTGCCAGCAGGGGGGGAGCGAACACTGAAGCTTTCTTT. It is translated as CASRGGANTEAFF.

This clone was counted a single time. The chain recombines TRBV7-3 with TRBJ2-3; D is undetermined. The germline CDR1 and CDR2 sequences are SGHTA and FQGTGA. Trimming took off 4 bases at V and 2 bases at J, with 7 bases between the two ends. The CDR3 consists of 13 residues. CDR3 sequence (DNA): TGTGCCAGCAGCTCGACTCACACAGATACGCAGTATTTT. Protein sequence: CASSSTHTDTQYF.

A word on this clone: The sample contains more than one DNA sequence encoding this CDR3. The chain joins TRBV7-2 to TRBJ2-5; D might be TRBD1 (6 bases). The CDR3 spans 13 residues. CDR1 and CDR2 (germline): SGHTA, FQGNSA. The ends were cut back, 3 bases at V and 3 bases at J, with 8 bases in the middle. The CDR3 here is CASSFAGEETQYF. Written as DNA, the CDR3 is TGTGCCAGCAGCTTCGCAGGGGAAGAGACCCAGTACTTC.

The V gene is TRBV6-6, the J gene TRBJ2-1; TRBD2 aligns across 7 bases. Germline trimming cut 6 bases from V and 1 base from J; bases unmatched to any gene: 6. Per germline, CDR1 MNHNY and CDR2 SVGAGI (reference sequence). The CDR3 is made up of 15 amino acids. CDR3 coding DNA: TGTGCCAGCAGCTCTAGACTAGCTTCCTACAATGAGCAGTTCTTC. Translated: CASSSRLASYNEQFF.

This chain uses TRBV27 with TRBJ2-7; 7 bases are a match to TRBD1. Germline CDR1 is MNHEY and CDR2 is SMNVEV (reference sequence). The CDR3 totals 13 residues. V lost 4 bases, J lost 3 bases, and 3 bases stayed unmatched. CDR3 region: CASSSRGHYEQYF. DNA for the CDR3: TGTGCCAGCAGTTCTAGGGGGCACTACGAGCAGTACTTC.

The chain uses TRBV27 and TRBJ2-7, with D tentatively TRBD2 (6 bases). The germline V gene encodes CDR1 MNHEY and CDR2 SMNVEV (reference sequence). V lost 1 base and J 0 bases, leaving 16 bases between the germline ends. This CDR3 comprises 17 residues. The DNA of the CDR3 is TGTGCCAGCAGTTTATTTTGGGGGGACGAGAGCTCCTACGAGCAGTACTTC. This translates into CASSLFWGDESSYEQYF.

This clone was seen a single time. The V gene is TRBV9, the J gene TRBJ1-6; D unclear. Trimming removed 0 bases from V and 6 bases from J, with 10 bases in between. CDR1 is SGDLS, CDR2 YYNGEE, per germline. This CDR3 region has 15 residues. The CDR3 loop reads CASSVESLANSPLHF. The CDR3 nucleotides are TGTGCCAGCAGCGTAGAGAGCCTTGCTAATTCACCCCTCCACTTT.

The V call is TRBV11-1, the J call TRBJ2-7; no definite D call. Germline values: CDR1 SGHAT, CDR2 FQDESV (reference sequence). This CDR3 comprises 11 residues. Trimming shortened V by 0 bases and J by 7 bases, and 4 bases separated the two germline ends. The CDR3 loop reads CASSLAREQYF. DNA for the CDR3: TGTGCCAGCAGCTTAGCGCGGGAGCAGTACTTC. Using reference TRBV11-1 and TRBJ2-7 for the parts outside the CDR3, the full variable domain is EAEVAQSPRYKITEKSQAVAFWCDPISGHATLYWYRQILGQGPELLVQFQDESVVDDSQLPKDRFSAERLKGVDSTLKIQPAELGDSAMYLCASSLAREQYFGPGTRLTVT.

The chain couples TRBV4-2 to TRBJ2-7; D is unclear. The V gene lost 5 bases and the J gene lost 3 bases, with 5 bases spanning the gap. The CDR3 is made up of 11 amino acids. In germline, CDR1 is LGHNA, CDR2 YNFKEQ. DNA for the CDR3: TGTGCCAGCAGCTTGGGCTACGAGCAGTACTTC. Amino acids: CASSLGYEQYF.

This clone was seen repeatedly, ten times or more. The V and J genes are TRBV6-6 and TRBJ1-4, with D perhaps matching TRBD1 (5 bases). The CDR3 runs 12 residues. Trimming removed 7 bases from V and 8 bases from J, with 11 bases in between. CDR1 is MNHNY and CDR2 is SVGAGI in the germline V gene (reference sequence). CDR3 sequence: CASNTGREKLFF. The CDR3 DNA reads as TGTGCCAGCAACACAGGAAGGGAAAAACTGTTTTTT.

This clone was seen once. The chain carries TRBV18 and TRBJ2-1; D is perhaps TRBD1 or TRBD2 (5 bases each). Germline CDR1 and CDR2: KGHSH and LQKENI. This CDR3 comprises 15 residues. Trimming left V 5 bases short and J 5 bases short, with 16 bases between. In nucleotides, the CDR3 is TGTGCCAGCTCAATTTCGCTCGGGACGGACAATGAGCAGTTCTTC. This gives the protein CASSISLGTDNEQFF.

This sequence joins TRBV19 and TRBJ2-7; 11 nucleotides agree with TRBD1. The CDR3 extends over 16 amino acids. V was pared by 5 bases and J by 4 bases, with 10 bases of the junction left unmatched. Germline loops: CDR1 LNHDA, CDR2 SQIVND (reference sequence). The DNA for the CDR3 is TGTGCCAGTAGTGTGACACCCGGACAGGGGGCTTACGAGCAGTACTTC. It is translated as CASSVTPGQGAYEQYF.

The table lists this clone with a count of one. The chain joins TRBV29-1 to TRBJ1-1; TRBD1 matches at 7 bases. This CDR3 has 13 residues. Germline CDR1 SQVTM, CDR2 ANQGSEA. Trimming cost V 7 bases and J 0 bases; bases outside gene matches: 5. The CDR3 DNA reads TGCAGCGGTAAACAGGGGATGAACACTGAAGCTTTCTTT. As protein: CSGKQGMNTEAFF.

This clone was seen a few times. The CDR3 is CASSTTPTSGANVLTF. The CDR3 nucleotides are TGTGCCAGCAGCACGACTCCTACCTCTGGGGCCAACGTCCTGACTTTC. The gene calls are TRBV9 and TRBJ2-6; D gene unclear. V lost 4 bases, J lost 0 bases, and 11 bases lay in between. Germline V gives CDR1 SGDLS, CDR2 YYNGEE. CDR3 size: 16 residues.

This clone was seen only once. The chain couples TRBV19 to TRBJ1-5; possibly TRBD1 for D (6 bases). The CDR3 extends over 17 amino acids. Trimming took off 1 base at V and 0 bases at J, with 13 bases between the two ends. Germline V CDR1 and CDR2: LNHDA, SQIVND (reference sequence). CDR3 in amino acids: CASSIVGQKVSNQPQHF. The CDR3 DNA sequence: TGTGCCAGTAGTATAGTCGGACAGAAAGTTAGCAATCAGCCCCAGCATTTT.

This sequence joins TRBV6-6 and TRBJ2-1, with 7 bases fitting TRBD1. V lost 4 bases, J lost 8 bases, and 14 bases stayed unmatched. The CDR3 is made up of 16 amino acids. The germline V gene has CDR1 MNHNY and CDR2 SVGAGI (reference sequence). This CDR3 is CASSFRPRGRRDEQFF. The CDR3 DNA sequence: TGTGCCAGCAGTTTCCGCCCGAGGGGGCGCAGGGATGAGCAGTTCTTC.

The chain is built from TRBV27 and TRBJ2-1; 7 nucleotides align to TRBD2. This CDR3 has 14 residues. CDR1 is MNHEY and CDR2 is SMNVEV in the germline V gene (reference sequence). V lost 7 bases and J lost 8; bases outside the gene matches: 11. CDR3 bases: TGTGCCAGCAACCGTGGAGGGGCGGGGGATGAGCAGTTCTTC. It translates to CASNRGGAGDEQFF.

The V gene is TRBV7-9, the J gene TRBJ2-7, with a weak D call TRBD1 (6 bases). The V end was cut by 8 bases, the J end by 6 bases, with 14 bases between. The germline gives CDR1 SEHNR, CDR2 FQNEAQ (reference sequence). The CDR3 has 12 residues. Here the CDR3 reads CASGGQKGEQYF. The DNA of the CDR3 is TGTGCCAGCGGCGGACAGAAAGGCGAGCAGTACTTC. The full variable domain, in which reference TRBV7-9 and TRBJ2-7 provide the parts outside the CDR3, is DTGVSQNPRHKITKRGQNVTFRCDPISEHNRLYWYRQTLGQGPEFLTYFQNEAQLEKSRLLSDRFSAERPKGSFSTLEIQRTEQGDSAMYLCASGGQKGEQYFGPGTRLTVT.